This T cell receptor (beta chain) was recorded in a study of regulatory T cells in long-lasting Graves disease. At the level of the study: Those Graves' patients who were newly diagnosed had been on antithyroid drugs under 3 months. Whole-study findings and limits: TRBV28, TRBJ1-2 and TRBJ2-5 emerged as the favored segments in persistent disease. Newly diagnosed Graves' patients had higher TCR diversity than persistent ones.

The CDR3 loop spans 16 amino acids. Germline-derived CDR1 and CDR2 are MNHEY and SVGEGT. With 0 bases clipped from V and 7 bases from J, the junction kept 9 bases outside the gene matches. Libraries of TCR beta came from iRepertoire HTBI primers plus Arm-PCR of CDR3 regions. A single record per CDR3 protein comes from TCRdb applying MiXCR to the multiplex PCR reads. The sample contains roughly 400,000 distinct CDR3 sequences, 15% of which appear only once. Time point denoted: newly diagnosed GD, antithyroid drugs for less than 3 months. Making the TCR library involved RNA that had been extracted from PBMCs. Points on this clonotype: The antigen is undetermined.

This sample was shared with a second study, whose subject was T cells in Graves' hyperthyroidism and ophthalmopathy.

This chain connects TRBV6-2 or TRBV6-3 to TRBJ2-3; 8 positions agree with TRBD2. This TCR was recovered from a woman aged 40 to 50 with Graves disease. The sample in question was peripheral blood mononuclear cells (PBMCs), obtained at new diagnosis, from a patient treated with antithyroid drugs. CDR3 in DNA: TGTGCCAGCAGTTACTCTCAGCGGGAGTTCACTTATACGCAGTATTTT. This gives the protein CASSYSQREFTYTQYF.